Below, one T cell receptor (beta chain) is given with its context. The antigen is undetermined. CDR1 and CDR2 (germline): PRHDT, FYEKMQ (reference sequence). Deletions cut 5 bases from V and 9 bases from J, with 20 bases between. The CDR3 consists of 15 residues. TCRbeta libraries were built with three rounds of nested PCR, modified from ARM-PCR. From the multiplex PCR reads, TCRdb called clonotypes with MiXCR, one entry per CDR3 protein. The table includes just over 200,000 distinct CDR3 sequences, around 71% detected once. RNA was extracted from bulk tissue without any cell sorting. The data originate from a study of tumor and adjacent non-tumor tissue in lung cancer. Study information: The cohort had around eleven adenocarcinoma, a couple of squamous cell and 1 small cell patients. Each sample yielded 4 million to 4.5 million productive TCRbeta reads on average.

Study outcomes and limitations: Normal lung showed higher cumulative top 100 clone frequency than tumor. Significantly higher TCR diversity was found in tumor than normal lung.

Sequenced input: lung tumor tissue. The V call is TRBV13, the J call TRBJ2-1; D remains ambiguous. This TCR was recovered from a man in his fifties or sixties with non-small cell lung cancer. The DNA of the CDR3 is TGTGCCAGCAGCCGATCGTGGAGCTCCTATAGTGAGCAGTTCTTC. Protein product: CASSRSWSSYSEQFF.